The 17 T cell receptor beta chains in this list originate from one sample, sequenced in a study of blood T cell repertoires in COVID-19. Profiling relied on immunoSEQ multiplex PCR, and the TCRdb table lists in-frame clones only, not all of them. This table holds about 250,000 clones, approximately 88% found once. The specimen sequenced was peripheral blood. These TCRs come from a woman between 25 and 40 years old with COVID-19, enrolled during active disease.

V usage is TRBV10-3 and J usage is TRBJ2-5, with 14 bases identical to TRBD2. V was pared by 3 bases and J by 2 bases, with 11 bases of the junction left unmatched. Germline V gene data show CDR1 as ENHRY and CDR2 as SYGVKD. The CDR3 spans 19 residues. CDR3 coding DNA: TGTGCCATCAGTGACCCAGGACTAGCGGGAGGAGGGATACAAGAGACCCAGTACTTC. It yields the protein CAISDPGLAGGGIQETQYF.

Remarks on this clone: Other DNA sequences in this specimen translate into the identical CDR3. The CDR3 nucleotides are TGTGCCAGTAGTATTGTGGGTGAGGGTAATGGCTACACCTTC. Translated: CASSIVGEGNGYTF. V usage is TRBV19 and J usage is TRBJ1-2; D gene unclear. Germline-derived CDR1 and CDR2 are LNHDA and SQIVND (reference sequence). The CDR3 covers 14 residues. V was clipped by 3 bases and J by 6 bases, with 14 bases between them.

The gene calls are TRBV24-1 and TRBJ1-2; 9 nucleotides match TRBD1. V was clipped by 4 bases and J by 7 bases; unmatched bases: 6. This CDR3 spans 14 amino acids. Germline V gene data show CDR1 as KGHDR and CDR2 as SFDVKD. The CDR3 protein is CATSDPTGGGGYTF. CDR3 sequence (DNA): TGTGCCACCAGTGACCCTACAGGGGGCGGTGGCTACACCTTC.

The chain employs TRBV30 and TRBJ1-5; D is uncertain. The V and J ends lost 1 base and 9 bases respectively, with 10 bases between them. This CDR3 comprises 12 residues. CDR1 and CDR2 (germline): GTSNPN, SVGIG (reference sequence). The CDR3 here is CAWSAVGGPQHF. The CDR3 nucleotides read TGTGCCTGGAGTGCTGTGGGAGGGCCCCAGCATTTT.

Only a few counts were recorded for this clone. The chain carries TRBV29-1 and TRBJ2-6, with D maybe TRBD1 (6 bases). This CDR3 contains 14 residues. Germline V lookup: CDR1 SQVTM, CDR2 ANQGSEA. V lost 8 bases, J lost 0 bases, and 11 bases lay in between. CDR3 sequence reads: CSTSGDSGANVLTF. The CDR3 DNA reads as TGCAGCACTTCAGGGGACTCTGGGGCCAACGTCCTGACTTTC.

The rearrangement links TRBV5-4 to TRBJ1-2, with 12 bases aligning to TRBD1. CDR1 is SGHNT and CDR2 is YYREEE in the germline V gene (reference sequence). CDR3 length equals 15 residues. Unmatched junction bases numbered 3, after V lost 3 bases and J lost 3 bases. The CDR3: CASSSRDRGHYGYTF. The CDR3 DNA reads TGTGCCAGCAGCTCCCGGGACAGGGGGCACTATGGCTACACCTTC.

This chain's CDR3 is CASSPPGPQGTKETQYF. CDR3 DNA: TGTGCCAGCTCACCACCCGGACCCCAGGGGACTAAAGAGACCCAGTACTTC. The chain recombines TRBV18 with TRBJ2-5; tentative D call: TRBD2 (7 bases). The CDR3 has 17 amino acids. Trimming stripped 0 bases from V and 3 bases from J, with 17 bases between. In germline, CDR1 is KGHSH, CDR2 LQKENI. Combining the CDR3 with reference TRBV18 and TRBJ2-5 gives the whole variable domain NAGVMQNPRHLVRRRGQEARLRCSPMKGHSHVYWYRQLPEEGLKFMVYLQKENIIDESGMPKERFSAEFPKEGPSILRIQQVVRGDSAAYFCASSPPGPQGTKETQYFGPGTRLLVL.

V and J are TRBV5-8 and TRBJ2-7, with D maybe TRBD1 (5 bases). The V end lost 0 bases, the J end lost 0 bases, and 10 bases lay between the germline ends. CDR1 is SGHTS and CDR2 is YDEGEE in the germline V gene. The CDR3 extends over 15 amino acids. The CDR3 is CASSLGLRGSYEQYF. The CDR3 DNA is TGTGCCAGCAGCTTGGGGCTTAGGGGCTCCTACGAGCAGTACTTC.

The sample holds one count of this clone. The chain recombines TRBV10-3 with TRBJ1-2; tentatively, D is TRBD1 (5 bases). This CDR3 has 14 amino acids. Germline V gene data show CDR1 as ENHRY and CDR2 as SYGVKD. Trimming took off 2 bases at V and 3 bases at J, with 10 bases between the two ends. CDR3 sequence (DNA): TGTGCCATCAGTGAGGATGGGGGGGACTATGGCTACACCTTC. Its translation is CAISEDGGDYGYTF.

The V call is TRBV7-9, the J call TRBJ1-1; perhaps TRBD1 as D (5 bases). V lost 6 bases and J lost 1, with 12 bases in between. The CDR3 is 14 amino acids. In germline, CDR1 is SEHNR, CDR2 FQNEAQ (reference sequence). The CDR3 region is CASSAPDRNTEAFF. The CDR3, as DNA: TGTGCCAGCAGTGCACCAGACAGGAACACTGAAGCTTTCTTT.

This clone was seen more than once but under ten times. The rearrangement uses TRBV19 and TRBJ1-1; 7 bases align to TRBD1. V lost 7 bases and J lost 3; bases outside the gene matches: 14. In germline, CDR1 is LNHDA, CDR2 SQIVND (reference sequence). The CDR3 length is 16 residues. The CDR3 DNA sequence: TGTGCCAGTATCTCCAGACAGGGAAGGGTGTACACTGAAGCTTTCTTT. Amino acid sequence: CASISRQGRVYTEAFF.

Remarks on this clone: One end of the junction is discordant with germline, which a read error may explain. The chain links TRBV28 to TRBJ1-1; possible D gene TRBD1, 5 bases. Germline-derived CDR1 and CDR2 are MDHEN and SYDVKM. The CDR3 totals 13 residues. The CDR3 nucleotides are TGTGCCAGCAGTCCCTCGACAGCCCTGATCCTCCGATTT. Its translation: CASSPSTALILRF.

The chain's CDR3 is CASSETGTGSAATNEKLFF. CDR3 coding DNA: TGTGCCAGCAGCGAAACGGGGACAGGGAGCGCGGCAACTAATGAAAAACTGTTTTTT. V is TRBV21-1 and J is TRBJ1-4; TRBD1 reflects the table's D call only, with no check against the DNA. TRBV21-1 is a known pseudogene. CDR3 size: 19 residues.

This sequence joins TRBV11-3 and TRBJ2-2; 7 bases map to TRBD1. CDR3 size: 17 residues. CDR1 SGHNT and CDR2 YENEEA come from the germline V gene. With 0 bases clipped from V and 0 bases from J, the junction kept 4 bases outside the gene matches. For the CDR3, the DNA is TGTGCCAGCAGCTTAGATCCGGGACAGACGAACACCGGGGAGCTGTTTTTT. Its translation is CASSLDPGQTNTGELFF. The full variable domain, rest sourced from reference TRBV11-3 and TRBJ2-2, is EAGVVQSPRYKIIEKKQPVAFWCNPISGHNTLYWYLQNLGQGPELLIRYENEEAVDDSQLPKDRFSAERLKGVDSTLKIQPAELGDSAVYLCASSLDPGQTNTGELFFGEGSRLTVL.

The V call is TRBV9, the J call TRBJ2-2, with 7 bases fitting TRBD1. The J segment lost 8 bases and the V segment lost 4 bases, leaving 5 bases of the junction unmatched. Germline CDR1 and CDR2: SGDLS and YYNGEE. This CDR3 has 13 residues. The CDR3 reads CASSPRGQGELFF. In DNA, the CDR3 is TGTGCCAGCAGCCCCCGGGGACAGGGGGAGCTGTTTTTT.

The chain carries TRBV9 and TRBJ1-1, with D tentatively TRBD1 (6 bases). Trimming pared 1 base from V and 1 base from J, leaving 8 bases between. CDR1 SGDLS and CDR2 YYNGEE come from the germline V gene. The CDR3 sequence is 14 residues long. The CDR3 nucleotides are TGTGCCAGCAGCGTAACAGGGTCGAACACTGAAGCTTTCTTT. It is translated as CASSVTGSNTEAFF.

The chain is built from TRBV6-5 and TRBJ2-7; 9 nucleotides align to TRBD1. In germline, CDR1 is MNHEY, CDR2 SVGAGI. With V trimmed by 5 bases and J by 2 bases, 7 bases remained unmatched. The CDR3 is made up of 15 amino acids. The CDR3: CASSPRDRETYEQYF. The CDR3 coding sequence is TGTGCCAGCAGTCCTCGGGACAGGGAAACCTACGAGCAGTACTTC.